The 16 T cell receptor beta chains presented below share a single source sample, sequenced in a study of T cell repertoires in cytomegalovirus infection. TCRdb called the reads again in MiXCR, with one record for every CDR3 protein. The sample includes hundreds of thousands of distinct CDR3 sequences, approximately 11% of them seen just once. The sample taken for sequencing was PBMCs. The source of these receptors is a human donor in good health (CMV status not recorded). Some clones in this sample may be carry-over from other donors' samples.

This clonotype was seen repeatedly, ten times or more. V usage is TRBV5-6 and J usage is TRBJ2-5; D perhaps matches TRBD2 (5 bases). CDR3 size: 14 residues. The V gene lost 1 base and the J gene lost 1 base, with 8 bases spanning the gap. Germline V CDR1 and CDR2: SGHDT, YYEEEE. CDR3 in amino acids: CASSLLDFQETQYF. In DNA form, the CDR3 reads TGTGCCAGCAGCTTGTTGGACTTCCAAGAGACCCAGTACTTC.

This clonotype was found many times. This chain joins TRBV12-3 or TRBV12-4 and TRBJ2-3; 8 bases map to TRBD2. This CDR3 region has 15 residues. Trimming cost V 3 bases and J 2 bases; bases outside gene matches: 4. The DNA for the CDR3 is TGTGCCAGCAGTTTGGGACTAGTGCTCACAGATACGCAGTATTTT. It specifies CASSLGLVLTDTQYF.

This clonotype was observed a few times. The chain has TRBV2 and TRBJ1-2; D uncertain. This CDR3 has 12 amino acids. Trimming stripped 1 base from V and 7 bases from J, with 7 bases between. The V gene's germline CDR1 is SNHLY and CDR2 FYNNEI. The CDR3 protein is CASSEDSGGYTF. Here the CDR3 DNA reads TGTGCCAGCAGTGAAGATTCGGGTGGCTACACCTTC.

This clonotype showed up many times. J is TRBJ2-1 and V is TRBV7-9; unclear D gene. V gave up 1 base and J gave up 4 bases, with 11 bases separating them. The length of the CDR3 is 15 residues. Germline loops: CDR1 SEHNR, CDR2 FQNEAQ (reference sequence). The CDR3 loop reads CASSLDGSAYNEQFF. As DNA, the CDR3 is TGTGCCAGCAGCTTAGATGGTTCAGCGTACAATGAGCAGTTCTTC.

This clonotype showed up just a few times. This chain connects TRBV30 to TRBJ2-2; TRBD1 is a possible D gene (5 bases). This CDR3 contains 14 residues. Trimming shortened V by 5 bases and J by 1 base, and 11 bases separated the two germline ends. In germline, CDR1 is GTSNPN, CDR2 SVGIG (reference sequence). CDR3 in DNA: TGTGCCTGGGGTCAGGGTTTGAACACCGGGGAGCTGTTTTTT. It encodes CAWGQGLNTGELFF. The complete variable domain, with remaining parts taken from reference TRBV30 and TRBJ2-2, reads SQTIHQWPATLVQPVGSPLSLECTVEGTSNPNLYWYRQAAGRGLQLLFYSVGIGQISSEVPQNLSASRPQDRQFILSSKKLLLSDSGFYLCAWGQGLNTGELFFGEGSRLTVL.

This clonotype appeared many times. The chain recombines TRBV7-6 with TRBJ2-2; 10 positions match TRBD2. The junction had 16 bases not matched to a gene; V was cut back by 5 bases and J by 4 bases. Germline V CDR1 and CDR2: SGHVS, FNYEAQ. This CDR3 region has 19 residues. Here the CDR3 DNA reads TGTGCCAGCAGCCTACCTATGGTCGAGACTAGCGGGCCCACCGGGGAGCTGTTTTTT. Its translation: CASSLPMVETSGPTGELFF.

A note on this clonotype: This may stem from a read error, because a much larger clone lies one nucleotide away. The CDR3 loop is CASQGLAYEQFF. The DNA for the CDR3 is TGTGCCAGCCAGGGGTTAGCCTATGAGCAGTTCTTC. This chain uses TRBV27 with TRBJ2-1; possible D gene TRBD1, 6 bases. Germline CDR1 is MNHEY and CDR2 is SMNVEV (reference sequence). This CDR3 is 12 amino acids long. V lost 8 bases and J lost 8, with 13 bases in between.

This clonotype showed up just a few times. A read error may produce the germline difference seen at one junction end. This rearrangement joins TRBV9 to TRBJ1-4, with TRBD1 as a possible D gene (5 bases). The CDR3 consists of 14 residues. Germline loops: CDR1 SGDLS, CDR2 YYNGEE. In DNA form, the CDR3 reads TGTGCCAGCAGCGTTGGGGGGGATGCAGGGCCATGGGCTTTT. Protein sequence: CASSVGGDAGPWAF.

There are many counts of this clonotype. The V call is TRBV5-1, the J call TRBJ2-1; D may be TRBD1 (6 bases). Germline assignment: CDR1 SGHRS and CDR2 YFSETQ. The CDR3 has 14 residues. V was cut by 4 bases and J by 4 bases, with 12 bases left in between. CDR3 bases: TGCGCCAGCAGCCTTCAACAGGGATACAATGAGCAGTTCTTC. As protein: CASSLQQGYNEQFF.

Details on this clonotype: This may arise from a read error, as a much more abundant clone is one base away. V gene TRBV28 combines with J gene TRBJ2-4; D not resolved. Trimming took 7 bases from V and 0 from J, leaving 7 bases between them. The V gene's germline CDR1 is MDHEN and CDR2 SYDVKM. The CDR3 has 13 amino acids. In nucleotides, the CDR3 is TGTGCCAGCAATGAACTAGCCAAAAACATTCAGTACTTC. Translating it yields CASNELAKNIQYF.

This clonotype was counted many times. This sequence joins TRBV28 and TRBJ2-7, with 8 bases fitting TRBD1. The germline V gene has CDR1 MDHEN and CDR2 SYDVKM. V dropped 5 bases and J dropped 6; count of bases not matched to a gene: 9. The CDR3 is made up of 14 amino acids. The CDR3 DNA reads as TGTGCCAGCAGTCCAGGACAGGGTATAGCCGAGCAGTACTTC. Its protein is CASSPGQGIAEQYF.

This clonotype was seen ten or more times. CDR3 DNA sequence: TGTGCCAGCAGACTGTCGGATTGGAGTGGCTACACCTTC. It encodes CASRLSDWSGYTF. The chain is built from TRBV28 and TRBJ1-2, with no clear D. The CDR3 is 13 amino acids. V was clipped by 6 bases and J by 7 bases, with 15 bases between them. CDR1 is MDHEN, CDR2 SYDVKM, per germline.

This clonotype has ten or more counts. V gene TRBV7-6 combines with J gene TRBJ1-2; the D gene is possibly TRBD1 (5 bases). CDR3 length: 14 residues. With 4 bases removed from V and 4 bases from J, the gap between germline ends came to 13 bases. Germline V lookup: CDR1 SGHVS, CDR2 FNYEAQ. CDR3 in amino acids: CASSSEVRGYGYTF. The CDR3 DNA reads as TGTGCCAGCAGCTCCGAGGTGAGGGGCTATGGCTACACCTTC.

The chain joins TRBV5-4 to TRBJ1-2, with D perhaps matching TRBD1 (6 bases). Trimming stripped 4 bases from V and 8 bases from J, with 21 bases between. CDR3 length equals 15 residues. Germline CDR1 is SGHNT and CDR2 is YYREEE (reference sequence). Written as DNA, the CDR3 is TGTGCCAGCAGCCAACAGGTTGGGGGCCTTGGGGGCTACACCTTC. Amino acid sequence: CASSQQVGGLGGYTF. The full variable domain, its missing parts supplied by reference TRBV5-4 and TRBJ1-2, is ETGVTQSPTHLIKTRGQQVTLRCSSQSGHNTVSWYQQALGQGPQFIFQYYREEENGRGNFPPRFSGLQFPNYSSELNVNALELDDSALYLCASSQQVGGLGGYTFGSGTRLTVV.

This clonotype was counted many times. The rearrangement links TRBV5-1 to TRBJ2-5; 8 nucleotides align to TRBD2. Germline V gene lookup returns CDR1 SGHRS and CDR2 YFSETQ. V shed 5 bases, J shed 2 bases, and the junction held 8 bases outside the gene matches. The CDR3 runs to 15 residues. CDR3 DNA sequence: TGCGCCAGCAGAACTAGCGGAGCTACTCAAGAGACCCAGTACTTC. It is translated as CASRTSGATQETQYF. Combining the CDR3 with reference TRBV5-1 and TRBJ2-5 gives the whole variable domain KAGVTQTPRYLIKTRGQQVTLSCSPISGHRSVSWYQQTPGQGLQFLFEYFSETQRNKGNFPGRFSGRQFSNSRSEMNVSTLELGDSALYLCASRTSGATQETQYFGPGTRLLVL.

V gene TRBV19 combines with J gene TRBJ2-5, with 7 bases identical to TRBD1. V dropped 1 base and J dropped 9; count of bases not matched to a gene: 11. Germline V gene data show CDR1 as LNHDA and CDR2 as SQIVND (reference sequence). This CDR3 is 15 amino acids long. The CDR3 bases are TGTGCCAGTAGTATAGGACGACAGGGAAAAGGGGCCCAGTACTTC. This gives the protein CASSIGRQGKGAQYF. Full variable domain (remainder filled in from reference TRBV19 and TRBJ2-5): DGGITQSPKYLFRKEGQNVTLSCEQNLNHDAMYWYRQDPGQGLRLIYYSQIVNDFQKGDIAEGYSVSREKKESFPLTVTSAQKNPTAFYLCASSIGRQGKGAQYFGPGTRLLVL.